This TCR beta chain appears in the sequencing data of a study of T cells in Graves' hyperthyroidism and ophthalmopathy. At least ten counts were recorded for this clonotype. CDR3 length equals 12 residues. Germline-derived CDR1 and CDR2 are GTSNPN and SVGIG (reference sequence). V was pared by 0 bases and J by 8 bases, with 11 bases between. Used for diagnoses were clinical symptoms, serum thyroxine and TRAb, thyroid ultrasound and orbital computed tomography. The PBMCs studied were ones that came from 10 ml fresh peripheral blood. The investigators amplified TCR beta CDR3 regions from RNA transcripts. The HTBI primer set drove a first-round RT-PCR of the TCR CDR3. TCRdb used MiXCR to reprocess the multiplex PCR reads, holding one entry per CDR3 protein. The sample consists of about 370,000 distinct CDR3 sequences, over 12% of them appearing once.

The rearrangement joins TRBV30 to TRBJ2-7, with D possibly TRBD2 on 5 matching bases. The specimen was blood. This TCR came from a woman aged 55-70 years with Graves' ophthalmopathy. CDR3 sequence: CAWSVPSLKQYF. The CDR3 region has the DNA TGTGCCTGGAGTGTCCCTAGCCTCAAGCAGTACTTC. Full variable domain (remainder filled in from reference TRBV30 and TRBJ2-7): SQTIHQWPATLVQPVGSPLSLECTVEGTSNPNLYWYRQAAGRGLQLLFYSVGIGQISSEVPQNLSASRPQDRQFILSSKKLLLSDSGFYLCAWSVPSLKQYFGPGTRLTVT.